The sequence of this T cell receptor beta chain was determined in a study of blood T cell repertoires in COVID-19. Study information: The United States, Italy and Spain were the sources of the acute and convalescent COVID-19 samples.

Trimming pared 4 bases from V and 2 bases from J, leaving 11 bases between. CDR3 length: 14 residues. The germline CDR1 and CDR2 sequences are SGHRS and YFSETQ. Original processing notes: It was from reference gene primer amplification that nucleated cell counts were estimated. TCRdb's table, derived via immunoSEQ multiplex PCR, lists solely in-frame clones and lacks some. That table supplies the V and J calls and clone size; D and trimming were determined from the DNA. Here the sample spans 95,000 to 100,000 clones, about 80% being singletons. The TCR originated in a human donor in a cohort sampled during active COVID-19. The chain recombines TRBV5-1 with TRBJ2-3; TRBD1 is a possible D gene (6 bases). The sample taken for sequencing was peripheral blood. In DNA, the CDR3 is TGCGCCAGCAGCCCCTGGACAGCCACAGATACGCAGTATTTT. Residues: CASSPWTATDTQYF. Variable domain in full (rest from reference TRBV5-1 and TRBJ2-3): KAGVTQTPRYLIKTRGQQVTLSCSPISGHRSVSWYQQTPGQGLQFLFEYFSETQRNKGNFPGRFSGRQFSNSRSEMNVSTLELGDSALYLCASSPWTATDTQYFGPGTRLTVL.